This T cell receptor beta chain was captured by sequencing in a study of glioma-infiltrating T cells. This CDR3 comprises 13 residues. CDR1 is DFQATT and CDR2 is SNEGSKA in the germline V gene (reference sequence). V shed 3 bases and J shed 1 base, with 10 bases lying between them. Amplification of TCR alpha and beta CDR3 regions from RNA used iRepertoire nested multiplex PCR. Using its own MiXCR run on the multiplex PCR reads, TCRdb lists one record per CDR3 protein. The sample has roughly 200,000 distinct CDR3 sequences, around 40% seen once. This clonotype occurred once. This sequence may be a read error, since a much larger clone differs from it by one base. Given the absence of the conserved phenylalanine or tryptophan at the CDR3 end, a read error is likely.

This chain uses TRBV20-1 with TRBJ2-7; D may be TRBD1 or TRBD2 (5 bases each). The source is a human donor with low-grade glioma or glioblastoma, undergoing nonglioma brain surgery, or in good health (not recorded which). The sequencing input was glioma tissue, nonneoplastic brain tissue, or PBMCs (not recorded which). The CDR3 here is CSASFGGSYEQYL. Here the CDR3 DNA reads TGCAGTGCTAGTTTTGGGGGTTCCTACGAGCAGTACTTG.